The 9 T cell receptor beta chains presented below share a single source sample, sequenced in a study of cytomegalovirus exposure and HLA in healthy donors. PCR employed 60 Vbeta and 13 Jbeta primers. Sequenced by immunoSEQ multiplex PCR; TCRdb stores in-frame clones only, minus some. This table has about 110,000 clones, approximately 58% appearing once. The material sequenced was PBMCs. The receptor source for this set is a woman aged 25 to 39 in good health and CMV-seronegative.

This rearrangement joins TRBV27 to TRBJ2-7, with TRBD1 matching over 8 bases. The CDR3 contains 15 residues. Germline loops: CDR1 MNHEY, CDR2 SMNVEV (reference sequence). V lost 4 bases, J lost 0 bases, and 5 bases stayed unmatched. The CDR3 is CASSSRTGSSYEQYF. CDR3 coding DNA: TGTGCCAGCAGTTCAAGGACAGGGAGCTCCTACGAGCAGTACTTC.

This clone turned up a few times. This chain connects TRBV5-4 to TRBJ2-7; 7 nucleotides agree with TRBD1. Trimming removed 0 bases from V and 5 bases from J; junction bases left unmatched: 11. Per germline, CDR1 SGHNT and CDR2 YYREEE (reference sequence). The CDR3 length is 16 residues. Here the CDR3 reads CASSLVQARGSDEQYF. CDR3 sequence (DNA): TGTGCCAGCAGCTTGGTTCAGGCCAGGGGGTCGGACGAGCAGTACTTC.

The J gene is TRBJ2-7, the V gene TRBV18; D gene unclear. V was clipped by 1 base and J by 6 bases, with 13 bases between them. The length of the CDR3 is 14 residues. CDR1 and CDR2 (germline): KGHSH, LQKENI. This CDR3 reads CASSPLRLQVEQYF. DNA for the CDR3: TGTGCCAGCTCACCACTCCGACTGCAAGTCGAGCAGTACTTC.

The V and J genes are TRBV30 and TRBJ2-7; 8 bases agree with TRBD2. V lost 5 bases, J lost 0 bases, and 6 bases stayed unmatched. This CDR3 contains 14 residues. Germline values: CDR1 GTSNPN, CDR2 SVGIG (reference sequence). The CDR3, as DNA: TGTGCCTGGGTCGAAGCGGGAGCCTCCTACGAGCAGTACTTC. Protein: CAWVEAGASYEQYF.

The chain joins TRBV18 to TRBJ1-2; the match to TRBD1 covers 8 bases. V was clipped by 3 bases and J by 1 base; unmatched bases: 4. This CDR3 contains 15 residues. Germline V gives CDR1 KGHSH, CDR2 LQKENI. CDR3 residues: CASSPRTGSNYGYTF. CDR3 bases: TGTGCCAGCTCACCGCGGACAGGGAGTAACTATGGCTACACCTTC.

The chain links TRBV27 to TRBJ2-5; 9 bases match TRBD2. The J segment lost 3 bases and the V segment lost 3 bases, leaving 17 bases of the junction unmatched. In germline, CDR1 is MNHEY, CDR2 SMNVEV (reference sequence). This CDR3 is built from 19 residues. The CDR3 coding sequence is TGTGCCAGCAGTTTGTACTGGGCGCGCGGGAGGGAATCAAAAGAGACCCAGTACTTC. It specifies CASSLYWARGRESKETQYF.

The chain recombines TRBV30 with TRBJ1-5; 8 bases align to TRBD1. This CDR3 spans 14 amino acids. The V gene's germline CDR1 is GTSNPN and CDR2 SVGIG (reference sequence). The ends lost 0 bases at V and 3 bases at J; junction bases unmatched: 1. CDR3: CAWSVGQVNQPQHF. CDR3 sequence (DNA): TGTGCCTGGAGTGTGGGACAGGTCAATCAGCCCCAGCATTTT.

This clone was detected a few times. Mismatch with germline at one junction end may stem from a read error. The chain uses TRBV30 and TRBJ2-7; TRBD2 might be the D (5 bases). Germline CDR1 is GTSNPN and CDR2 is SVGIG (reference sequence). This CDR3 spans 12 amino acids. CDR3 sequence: CAWSRRHPSLFF. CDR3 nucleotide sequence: TGTGCCTGGAGTCGGAGGCACCCGTCACTCTTCTTC.

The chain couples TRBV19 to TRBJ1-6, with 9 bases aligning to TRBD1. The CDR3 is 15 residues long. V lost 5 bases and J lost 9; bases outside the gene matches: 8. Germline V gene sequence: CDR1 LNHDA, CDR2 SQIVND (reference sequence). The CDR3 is CASSFRDREISPLHF. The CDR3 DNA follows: TGTGCCAGTAGTTTTCGGGACAGGGAAATTTCACCCCTCCACTTT.